These 30 T cell receptor beta chains originate from one sample sequenced in a study of CD8 T cells in Susac syndrome. After extraction with the RNeasy kit, about 0.45 to 1 ug of the RNA was reverse transcribed using random hexamers. A single record per CDR3 protein comes from TCRdb applying MiXCR to the immunoSEQ multiplex PCR reads. The sample gives some 130,000 distinct CDR3 sequences, approximately 95% of which show up once; over 0.15% is in the top ten. The specimen was CD8+ T cells from PBMCs. These receptors all come from a human donor with Susac syndrome.

The rearrangement links TRBV5-8 to TRBJ2-3; D is tentatively TRBD1 or TRBD2 (5 bases each). The V gene lost 4 bases and the J gene lost 2 bases, with 14 bases spanning the gap. CDR1 and CDR2 (germline): SGHTS, YDEGEE. This CDR3 is built from 15 residues. For the CDR3, the DNA is TGTGCCAGCAGCCTCTTTAGGGACCCCACAGATACGCAGTATTTT. This sequence encodes CASSLFRDPTDTQYF. The whole variable domain, filled in from reference TRBV5-8 and TRBJ2-3, reads EAGVTQSPTHLIKTRGQQATLRCSPISGHTSVYWYQQALGLGLQFLLWYDEGEERNRGNFPPRFSGRQFPNYSSELNVNALELEDSALYLCASSLFRDPTDTQYFGPGTRLTVL.

The gene calls are TRBV11-2 and TRBJ2-5, with D unclear. V was clipped by 5 bases and J by 2 bases, with 12 bases between them. Germline values: CDR1 SGHAT, CDR2 FQNNGV. The CDR3 loop spans 14 amino acids. The CDR3 here is CASSPGPEQETQYF. CDR3 in DNA: TGTGCCAGCAGCCCCGGCCCAGAGCAAGAGACCCAGTACTTC.

The chain carries TRBV12-3 or TRBV12-4 and TRBJ2-2; 8 positions match TRBD1. CDR3 length equals 20 residues. J gave up 1 base and V 2 bases, and 15 bases lay outside the gene matches. CDR3 loop: CASSLRDRRIGMENTGELFF. The CDR3 DNA sequence: TGTGCCAGCAGTTTAAGGGACAGGCGCATTGGGATGGAGAACACCGGGGAGCTGTTTTTT.

The chain couples TRBV14 to TRBJ2-1, with D unresolved. From germline, CDR1 is SGHDN and CDR2 FVKESK. Trimming took 6 bases from V and 6 from J, leaving 12 bases between them. The CDR3 runs 13 residues. In DNA form, the CDR3 reads TGTGCCAGCAGACCTCCTGGGGTCAATGAGCAGTTCTTC. Its protein is CASRPPGVNEQFF.

The chain has TRBV6-5 and TRBJ2-3; 7 bases match TRBD2. In germline, CDR1 is MNHEY, CDR2 SVGAGI. V lost 6 bases, J lost 3 bases, and 9 bases stayed unmatched. This CDR3 contains 15 residues. CDR3 protein: CASSLGGWGTDTQYF. DNA of the CDR3: TGTGCCAGCAGCTTGGGGGGGTGGGGGACAGATACGCAGTATTTT.

The V and J genes are TRBV11-2 and TRBJ2-1; D might be TRBD1 (5 bases). The CDR3 is made up of 16 amino acids. The germline V gene has CDR1 SGHAT and CDR2 FQNNGV. V shed 0 bases and J shed 4 bases, with 13 bases lying between them. The CDR3 DNA reads as TGTGCCAGCAGCTTAGAAGGTCCAGGGTGGTACAATGAGCAGTTCTTC. This translates into CASSLEGPGWYNEQFF.

This chain joins TRBV12-3 or TRBV12-4 and TRBJ2-7; a possible D gene is TRBD2 (6 bases). This CDR3 region has 14 residues. V was trimmed by 6 bases and J by 2 bases, leaving 14 bases between them. The CDR3 sequence: CASSPGTLPYEQYF. The CDR3 DNA sequence: TGTGCCAGCAGCCCCGGGACTTTACCCTACGAGCAGTACTTC.

The chain combines TRBV12-3 or TRBV12-4 with TRBJ2-2; D is possibly TRBD1 (6 bases). This CDR3 comprises 12 residues. Trimming removed 7 bases from V and 6 bases from J, with 9 bases in between. CDR3: CASITGPGELFF. CDR3 coding DNA: TGTGCCAGCATTACAGGGCCCGGGGAGCTGTTTTTT.

In this sample, this clonotype turned up once. The rearrangement links TRBV4-1 to TRBJ2-2; 9 bases fit TRBD2. This CDR3 spans 17 amino acids. Germline V lookup: CDR1 MGHRA, CDR2 YSYEKL. The trim removed 0 bases at V and 4 bases at J, leaving 6 bases unmatched. The DNA of the CDR3 is TGCGCCAGCAGCCAAGATGTGCTAGCGGGACGCACCGGGGAGCTGTTTTTT. Translated: CASSQDVLAGRTGELFF.

V and J are TRBV9 and TRBJ2-5, with 7 bases identical to TRBD1. Trimming cost V 2 bases and J 2 bases; bases outside gene matches: 0. Germline V gives CDR1 SGDLS, CDR2 YYNGEE. CDR3 length equals 13 residues. The CDR3 spells CASSVDRQETQYF. In DNA, the CDR3 is TGTGCCAGCAGCGTGGACAGGCAAGAGACCCAGTACTTC.

The rearrangement joins TRBV19 to TRBJ2-7, with no clear D. This CDR3 spans 11 amino acids. V was shortened by 7 bases and J by 1 base, with 5 bases between the two germline ends. Germline CDR1 LNHDA, CDR2 SQIVND (reference sequence). CDR3 in DNA: TGTGCCAGTAACAATTCCTACGAGCAGTACTTC. Its protein product is CASNNSYEQYF.

The chain carries TRBV14 and TRBJ2-3; no definite D call. The V gene lost 3 bases and the J gene lost 6 bases, with 4 bases spanning the gap. Germline V gives CDR1 SGHDN, CDR2 FVKESK. This CDR3 region has 11 residues. The chain's CDR3 is CASSQGDTQYF. In nucleotides, the CDR3 is TGTGCCAGCAGCCAGGGGGATACGCAGTATTTT. The full variable domain, in which reference TRBV14 and TRBJ2-3 provide the parts outside the CDR3, is EAGVTQFPSHSVIEKGQTVTLRCDPISGHDNLYWYRRVMGKEIKFLLHFVKESKQDESGMPNNRFLAERTGGTYSTLKVQPAELEDSGVYFCASSQGDTQYFGPGTRLTVL.

This chain uses TRBV6-2 or TRBV6-3 with TRBJ2-7; D ambiguous. Germline-derived CDR1 and CDR2 are MNHEY and SVGEGT. This CDR3 contains 15 residues. Deletions cut 8 bases from V and 0 bases from J, with 17 bases between. Here the CDR3 DNA reads TGTGCCAGCGGTTCTGTCCGTGGAGTCTCCTACGAGCAGTACTTC. Translated, it gives CASGSVRGVSYEQYF.

The gene calls are TRBV2 and TRBJ2-1; the match to TRBD2 covers 14 bases. Trimming cost V 3 bases and J 9 bases; bases outside gene matches: 4. The CDR3 has 15 amino acids. Looked up from germline, CDR1 is SNHLY and CDR2 is FYNNEI. As DNA, the CDR3 is TGTGCCAGCAGTGATAGACTAGCGGGAGGGCGTGAGCAGTTCTTC. Its translation is CASSDRLAGGREQFF.

The V and J genes are TRBV9 and TRBJ2-7, with 7 positions matching TRBD2. This CDR3 comprises 14 residues. J gave up 2 bases and V 6 bases, and 8 bases lay outside the gene matches. Germline assignment: CDR1 SGDLS and CDR2 YYNGEE. The CDR3, as DNA: TGTGCCAGCACGACCGGGGGGATCCCCTACGAGCAGTACTTC. Translating gives CASTTGGIPYEQYF.

V usage is TRBV12-3 or TRBV12-4 and J usage is TRBJ2-3; possible D gene TRBD2, 7 bases. The V end lost 5 bases, the J end lost 4 bases, and 13 bases lay between the germline ends. The CDR3 runs to 14 residues. The CDR3 is CASSPGGWADTQYF. The CDR3 coding sequence is TGTGCCAGCAGTCCGGGGGGCTGGGCAGATACGCAGTATTTT.

The chain carries TRBV24-1 and TRBJ2-5, with TRBD1 identical over 8 bases. Trimming cost V 4 bases and J 4 bases; bases outside gene matches: 7. CDR1 and CDR2 from the germline V gene are KGHDR and SFDVKD. The CDR3 is 15 amino acids. The CDR3 DNA reads as TGTGCCACCAGTGACCCGGACAGGGCTCCAGAGACCCAGTACTTC. The encoded protein is CATSDPDRAPETQYF.

The chain couples TRBV10-3 to TRBJ2-3; 11 bases map to TRBD2. CDR3 size: 16 residues. CDR1 is ENHRY and CDR2 is SYGVKD in the germline V gene. J gave up 5 bases and V 5 bases, and 9 bases lay outside the gene matches. DNA for the CDR3: TGTGCCATCAGTCCACTAGCGGGAGATGCGCAAGATACGCAGTATTTT. It translates to CAISPLAGDAQDTQYF.

The chain has TRBV15 and TRBJ2-1; possibly TRBD1 for D (5 bases). Germline V gives CDR1 LNHNV, CDR2 YYDKDF (reference sequence). V was trimmed by 6 bases and J by 1 base, leaving 7 bases between them. The CDR3 covers 13 residues. CDR3 DNA sequence: TGTGCCACCAGTGACAGTTCCTACAATGAGCAGTTCTTC. It is translated as CATSDSSYNEQFF.

The J gene is TRBJ1-2, the V gene TRBV30; tentatively, D is TRBD1 (5 bases). In germline, CDR1 is GTSNPN, CDR2 SVGIG (reference sequence). This CDR3 spans 15 amino acids. V was cut by 2 bases and J by 4 bases, with 17 bases left in between. CDR3 in amino acids: CAWSHGHLEGYGYTF. The CDR3 coding sequence is TGTGCCTGGAGTCACGGACACTTAGAGGGCTATGGCTACACCTTC.

The chain recombines TRBV9 with TRBJ1-1; D gene ambiguous. Trimming took off 3 bases at V and 1 base at J, with 10 bases between the two ends. Germline CDR1 SGDLS, CDR2 YYNGEE. The CDR3 is 14 amino acids. The CDR3 spells CASSASRRNTEAFF. CDR3 DNA sequence: TGTGCCAGCAGCGCCAGCAGGCGGAACACTGAAGCTTTCTTT.

The chain recombines TRBV4-1 with TRBJ2-5; D possibly corresponds to TRBD2 (6 bases). V dropped 1 base and J dropped 5 bases, with 14 bases sitting between them. Germline V gene data show CDR1 as MGHRA and CDR2 as YSYEKL. The CDR3 spans 15 residues. The CDR3, as DNA: TGCGCCAGCAGCCAAGTGGCTAGCGCTACGGAGACCCAGTACTTC. It is translated as CASSQVASATETQYF.

V gene TRBV20-1 combines with J gene TRBJ1-1, with no clear D. Looked up from germline, CDR1 is DFQATT and CDR2 is SNEGSKA (reference sequence). V was cut by 0 bases and J by 5 bases, with 10 bases left in between. The length of the CDR3 is 13 residues. CDR3 sequence reads: CSAREEALTEAFF. CDR3 DNA: TGCAGTGCTAGAGAGGAGGCGCTTACTGAAGCTTTCTTT.

The chain recombines TRBV20-1 with TRBJ2-5; possibly TRBD2 for D (5 bases). CDR1 DFQATT and CDR2 SNEGSKA come from the germline V gene (reference sequence). The length of the CDR3 is 13 residues. The V end lost 0 bases, the J end lost 2 bases, and 7 bases lay between the germline ends. CDR3 in DNA: TGCAGTGCTAGAGAACTAGGACAAGAGACCCAGTACTTC. Its translation: CSARELGQETQYF.

This chain joins TRBV30 and TRBJ1-1; perhaps TRBD1 as D (6 bases). Germline CDR1 and CDR2: GTSNPN and SVGIG (reference sequence). The CDR3 is 14 amino acids. Trimming took 5 bases from V and 4 from J, leaving 17 bases between them. This chain's CDR3 is CAWDRGIGATEAFF. CDR3 nucleotide sequence: TGTGCCTGGGATAGGGGGATCGGGGCCACTGAAGCTTTCTTT.

The rearrangement uses TRBV27 and TRBJ1-2; D unresolved. Germline V CDR1 and CDR2: MNHEY, SMNVEV (reference sequence). The CDR3 contains 15 residues. The V end was cut by 6 bases, the J end by 4 bases, with 18 bases between. The CDR3 protein is CASREDVDGSYGYTF. CDR3 nucleotide sequence: TGTGCCAGCAGGGAGGACGTTGATGGATCCTATGGCTACACCTTC.

This clonotype was detected only once. The chain recombines TRBV4-1 with TRBJ2-1; TRBD2 aligns across 14 bases. CDR3 size: 17 residues. The germline gives CDR1 MGHRA, CDR2 YSYEKL. The ends lost 0 bases at V and 6 bases at J; junction bases unmatched: 4. The CDR3 sequence is CASSQEGTSGSGNEQFF. The CDR3 DNA reads TGCGCCAGCAGCCAAGAAGGGACTAGCGGGAGTGGCAATGAGCAGTTCTTC.

This clonotype was counted once. The chain joins TRBV27 to TRBJ2-1; 7 nucleotides line up with TRBD2. The CDR3 is made up of 15 amino acids. CDR1 is MNHEY and CDR2 is SMNVEV in the germline V gene (reference sequence). The junction had 6 bases not matched to a gene; V was cut back by 4 bases and J by 3 bases. CDR3 DNA sequence: TGTGCCAGCAGTTACGGGGGGATCGGCTACAATGAGCAGTTCTTC. This codes for CASSYGGIGYNEQFF.

The genes are TRBV6-1 and TRBJ1-2; no reliable D call. Germline CDR1 MNHNS, CDR2 SASEGT. V was pared by 6 bases and J by 2 bases, with 10 bases between. The CDR3 consists of 13 residues. The CDR3 DNA sequence: TGTGCCAGCAGCTATGTGGGAAACTATGGCTACACCTTC. Encoded protein: CASSYVGNYGYTF.

The CDR3 loop reads CSVVGISGSFYEQYF. The CDR3 region has the DNA TGCAGCGTTGTGGGCATCTCGGGGTCTTTTTACGAGCAGTACTTC. This sequence joins TRBV29-1 and TRBJ2-7, with D perhaps matching TRBD2 (5 bases). Trimming took 4 bases from V and 4 from J, leaving 20 bases between them. The CDR3 runs 15 residues. CDR1 and CDR2 (germline): SQVTM, ANQGSEA.